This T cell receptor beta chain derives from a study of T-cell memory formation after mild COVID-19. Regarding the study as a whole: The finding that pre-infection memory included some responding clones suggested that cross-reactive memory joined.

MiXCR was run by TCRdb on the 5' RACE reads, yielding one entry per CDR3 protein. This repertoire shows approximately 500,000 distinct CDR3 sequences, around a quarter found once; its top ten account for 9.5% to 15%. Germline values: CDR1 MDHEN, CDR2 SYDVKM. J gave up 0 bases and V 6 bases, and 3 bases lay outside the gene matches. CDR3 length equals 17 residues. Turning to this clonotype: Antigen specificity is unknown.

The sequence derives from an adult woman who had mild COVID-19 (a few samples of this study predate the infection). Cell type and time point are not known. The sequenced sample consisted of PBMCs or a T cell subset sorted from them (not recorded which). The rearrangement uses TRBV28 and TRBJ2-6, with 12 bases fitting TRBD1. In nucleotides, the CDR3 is TGTGCCAGCAGGGGACAGGGGGCGAGCTCTGGGGCCAACGTCCTGACTTTC. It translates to CASRGQGASSGANVLTF.